One TCR beta chain is described in this entry. The time point is: recipient sample about 28 days before transplant, after cytoreduction. This entry is derived from a study of T cell clonotyping in hematopoietic cell transplantation. From germline, CDR1 is SGHAT and CDR2 FQNNGV. The CDR3 runs 16 residues. Trimming shortened V by 0 bases and J by 3 bases, and 14 bases separated the two germline ends. Assay: immunoSEQ multiplex PCR; the TCRdb copy retains only in-frame clones and omits some. Of 65,000 to 80,000 clones listed, 90% to 96% are singletons. This chain joins TRBV11-2 and TRBJ1-2; D ambiguous. The sequence derives from a woman aged 50 to 65 with acute myeloid leukemia. Some clones in this sample may be carry-over from other donors' samples. Here the sequenced sample was peripheral blood mononuclear cells, taken before stem cell transplant. The CDR3 loop is CASSLDWKIKYYGYTF. CDR3 DNA: TGTGCCAGCAGCTTAGATTGGAAGATAAAGTACTATGGCTACACCTTC.